The next 4 T cell receptor beta chains were all read from a single sample in a study of blood T cell repertoires in COVID-19. Repertoires were generated with immunoSEQ multiplex PCR, while TCRdb's copy carries only in-frame clones and drops some. Of 200,000 to 250,000 clones in the sample, approximately 86% were seen once. The sequenced sample was peripheral blood. These receptors came from a man of 80 years or more with acute or convalescent COVID-19.

This chain joins TRBV5-1 and TRBJ2-7; a possible D gene is TRBD2 (6 bases). V lost 3 bases and J 0 bases, leaving 19 bases between the germline ends. CDR3 length: 17 amino acids. Germline CDR1 SGHRS, CDR2 YFSETQ. CDR3 loop: CASSSLGSGSVSYEQYF. In DNA, the CDR3 is TGCGCCAGCAGCTCGCTAGGGAGCGGGTCCGTCTCCTACGAGCAGTACTTC.

CDR3: CASSLPERQGHANYGYTF. The CDR3, as DNA: TGTGCCAGCAGTTTACCCGAGCGACAGGGCCATGCTAACTATGGCTACACCTTC. The rearrangement uses TRBV28 and TRBJ1-2; TRBD1 matches 7 bases. The germline V gene encodes CDR1 MDHEN and CDR2 SYDVKM. The V segment lost 2 bases and the J segment 0 bases; nucleotides outside the gene matches: 12. The CDR3 runs to 18 residues.

The V call is TRBV18, the J call TRBJ1-6, with 7 positions matching TRBD1. The CDR3 covers 14 residues. Germline CDR1 KGHSH, CDR2 LQKENI. The J segment lost 2 bases and the V segment lost 6 bases, leaving 1 base of the junction unmatched. In DNA, the CDR3 is TGTGCCAGCTCGACAGGGACCTATAATTCACCCCTCCACTTT. Its translation: CASSTGTYNSPLHF.

V usage is TRBV5-5 and J usage is TRBJ1-5; tentative D call: TRBD1 (5 bases). Germline CDR1 is SGHKS and CDR2 is YYEKEE (reference sequence). Trimming stripped 3 bases from V and 9 bases from J, with 16 bases between. The CDR3 totals 14 residues. The CDR3 nucleotides are TGTGCCAGCAGCTCGACAGAGATCTTACCGCCCCAGCATTTT. Protein: CASSSTEILPPQHF.